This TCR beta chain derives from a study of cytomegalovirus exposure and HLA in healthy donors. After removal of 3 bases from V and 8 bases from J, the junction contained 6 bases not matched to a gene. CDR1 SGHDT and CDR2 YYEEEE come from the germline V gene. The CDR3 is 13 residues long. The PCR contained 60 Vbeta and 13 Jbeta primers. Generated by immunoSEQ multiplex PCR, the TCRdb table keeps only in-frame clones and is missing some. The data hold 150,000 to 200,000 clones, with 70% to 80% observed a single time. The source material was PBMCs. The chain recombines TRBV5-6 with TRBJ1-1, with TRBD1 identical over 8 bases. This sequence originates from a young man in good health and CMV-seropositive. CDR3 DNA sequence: TGTGCCAGCAGCTACCAGGACAGGGTGGAAGCTTTCTTT. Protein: CASSYQDRVEAFF.